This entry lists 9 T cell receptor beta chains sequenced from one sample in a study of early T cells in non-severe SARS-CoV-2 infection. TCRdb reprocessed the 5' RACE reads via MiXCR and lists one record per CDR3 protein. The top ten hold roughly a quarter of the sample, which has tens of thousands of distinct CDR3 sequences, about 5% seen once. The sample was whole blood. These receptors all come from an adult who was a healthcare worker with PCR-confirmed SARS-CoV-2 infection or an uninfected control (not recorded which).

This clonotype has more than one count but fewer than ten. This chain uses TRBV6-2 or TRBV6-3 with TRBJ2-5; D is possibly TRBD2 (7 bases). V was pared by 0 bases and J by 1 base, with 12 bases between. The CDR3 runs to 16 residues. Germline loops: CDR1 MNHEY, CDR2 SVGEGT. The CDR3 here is CASSYSRGALQETQYF. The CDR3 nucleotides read TGTGCCAGCAGTTACTCTCGGGGGGCACTCCAAGAGACCCAGTACTTC.

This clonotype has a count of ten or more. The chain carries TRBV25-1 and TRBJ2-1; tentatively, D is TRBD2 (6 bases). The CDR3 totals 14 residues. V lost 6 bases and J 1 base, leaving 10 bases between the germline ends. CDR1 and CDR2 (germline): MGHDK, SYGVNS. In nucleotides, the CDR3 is TGTGCCAGCAGGGCCGGGAGTTCCTACAATGAGCAGTTCTTC. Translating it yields CASRAGSSYNEQFF.

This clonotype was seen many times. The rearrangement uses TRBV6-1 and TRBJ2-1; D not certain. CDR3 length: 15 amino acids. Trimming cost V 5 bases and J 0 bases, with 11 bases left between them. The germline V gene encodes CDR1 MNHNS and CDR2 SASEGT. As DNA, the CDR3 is TGTGCCAGCAGTCCTTCGGAGAGCTCCTACAATGAGCAGTTCTTC. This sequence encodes CASSPSESSYNEQFF.

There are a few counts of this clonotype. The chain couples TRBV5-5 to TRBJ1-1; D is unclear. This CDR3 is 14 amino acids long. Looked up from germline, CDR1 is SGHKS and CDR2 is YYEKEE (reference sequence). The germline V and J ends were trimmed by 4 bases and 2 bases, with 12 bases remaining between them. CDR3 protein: CASSPGSLNTEAFF. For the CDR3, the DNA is TGTGCCAGCAGCCCGGGCAGTTTAAACACTGAAGCTTTCTTT.

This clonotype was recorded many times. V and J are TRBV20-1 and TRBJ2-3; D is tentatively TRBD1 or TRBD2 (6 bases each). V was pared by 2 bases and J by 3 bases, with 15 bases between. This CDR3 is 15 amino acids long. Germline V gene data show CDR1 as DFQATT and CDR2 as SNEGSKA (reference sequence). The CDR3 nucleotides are TGCAGTGCTAGAAAAGGGGGGCAGGGTACAGATACGCAGTATTTT. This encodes CSARKGGQGTDTQYF.

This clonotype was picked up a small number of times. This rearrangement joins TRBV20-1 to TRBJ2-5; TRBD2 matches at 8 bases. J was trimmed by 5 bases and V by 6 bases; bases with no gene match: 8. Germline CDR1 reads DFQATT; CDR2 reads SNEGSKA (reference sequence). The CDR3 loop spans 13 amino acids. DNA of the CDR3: TGCAGTGCCGAAGCGGGGGAGCAGGAGACCCAGTACTTC. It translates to CSAEAGEQETQYF.

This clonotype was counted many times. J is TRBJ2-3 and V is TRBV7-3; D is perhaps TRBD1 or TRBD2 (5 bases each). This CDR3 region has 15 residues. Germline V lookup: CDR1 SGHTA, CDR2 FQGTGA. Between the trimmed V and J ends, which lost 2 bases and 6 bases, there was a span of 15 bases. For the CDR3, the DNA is TGTGCCAGCAGCTTACAGTTGGGACCAATGGATACGCAGTATTTT. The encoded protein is CASSLQLGPMDTQYF.

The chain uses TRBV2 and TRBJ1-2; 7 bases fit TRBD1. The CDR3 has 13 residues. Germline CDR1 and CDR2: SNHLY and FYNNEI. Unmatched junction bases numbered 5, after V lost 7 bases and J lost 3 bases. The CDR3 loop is CASKLDRDYGYTF. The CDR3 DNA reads TGTGCCAGCAAACTAGACAGGGACTATGGCTACACCTTC.

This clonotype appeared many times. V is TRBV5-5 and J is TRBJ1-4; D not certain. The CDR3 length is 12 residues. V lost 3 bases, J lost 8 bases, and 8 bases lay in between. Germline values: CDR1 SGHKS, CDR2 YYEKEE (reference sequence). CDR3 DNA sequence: TGTGCCAGCAGCTCTGAAGCGGAAAAACTGTTTTTT. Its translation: CASSSEAEKLFF.